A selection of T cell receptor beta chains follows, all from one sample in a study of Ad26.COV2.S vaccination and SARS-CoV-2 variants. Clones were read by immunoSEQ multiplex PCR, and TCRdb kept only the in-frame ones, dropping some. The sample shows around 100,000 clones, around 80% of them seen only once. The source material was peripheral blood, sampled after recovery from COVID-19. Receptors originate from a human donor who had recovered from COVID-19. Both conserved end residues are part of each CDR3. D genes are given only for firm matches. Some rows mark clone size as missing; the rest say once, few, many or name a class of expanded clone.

cdr3_nt: TGCAGCGTTCAGATTAGCAATCAGCCCCAGCATTTT; cdr3_aa: CSVQISNQPQHF; clone_size: -; cdr3_length: 12; d_call: -; v_call: TRBV29-1; j_call: TRBJ1-5
cdr3_nt: TGCGCCAGCAGCCAAGAAGCGGGTCAGCCCCAGCATTTT; cdr3_aa: CASSQEAGQPQHF; clone_size: -; cdr3_length: 13; d_call: -; v_call: TRBV4-3; j_call: TRBJ1-5
cdr3_nt: TGTGCCAGCAGCTTAGCGCTAAGCGGGGGGGGCACAGATACGCAGTATTTT; cdr3_aa: CASSLALSGGGTDTQYF; clone_size: -; cdr3_length: 17; d_call: TRBD2; v_call: TRBV7-2; j_call: TRBJ2-3
cdr3_nt: TGTGCCAGCAGCTACCAACCGGGACAGGGAGGAGAGACCCAGTACTTC; cdr3_aa: CASSYQPGQGGETQYF; clone_size: -; cdr3_length: 16; d_call: TRBD1; v_call: TRBV11-2; j_call: TRBJ2-5
cdr3_nt: TGTGCCAGCAGGAGTATCGGTGGTCAGCCCCAGCATTTT; cdr3_aa: CASRSIGGQPQHF; clone_size: once; cdr3_length: 13; d_call: -; v_call: TRBV28; j_call: TRBJ1-5
cdr3_nt: TGTGCCAGCAGTGAGGACCGGACCTCTGGGGCCAACGTCCTGACTTTC; cdr3_aa: CASSEDRTSGANVLTF; clone_size: once; cdr3_length: 16; d_call: -; v_call: TRBV2; j_call: TRBJ2-6
cdr3_nt: TGTGCCAGCAGGTGGGGATTTAATCCCCAGTACTTC; cdr3_aa: CASRWGFNPQYF; clone_size: few; cdr3_length: 12; d_call: -; v_call: TRBV25-1; j_call: TRBJ2-5
cdr3_nt: TGCAGCGAATTCACAGGGGCGGGCTACACCTTC; cdr3_aa: CSEFTGAGYTF; clone_size: -; cdr3_length: 11; d_call: TRBD1; v_call: TRBV29-1; j_call: TRBJ1-2
cdr3_nt: TGTGCCAGCCACTCTGGAAACACCATATATTTT; cdr3_aa: CASHSGNTIYF; clone_size: -; cdr3_length: 11; d_call: -; v_call: TRBV5-4; j_call: TRBJ1-3
cdr3_nt: TGTGCCAGCAGTCCGGTGGAGCGGGGTACGCAGTATTTT; cdr3_aa: CASSPVERGTQYF; clone_size: few; cdr3_length: 13; d_call: TRBD2; v_call: TRBV12-3/TRBV12-4; j_call: TRBJ2-3
cdr3_nt: TGTGCCAGCAGTCCCGGGACAGTCAACTATGGCTACACCTTC; cdr3_aa: CASSPGTVNYGYTF; clone_size: -; cdr3_length: 14; d_call: TRBD1; v_call: TRBV2; j_call: TRBJ1-2
cdr3_nt: TGTGCCAGCAAGTGGGCATCGAACACCGGGGAGCTGTTTTTT; cdr3_aa: CASKWASNTGELFF; clone_size: -; cdr3_length: 14; d_call: -; v_call: TRBV6-5; j_call: TRBJ2-2
cdr3_nt: TGTGCCTGGAGTCGGGGACTAGCGGGGGGCGCCTACAATGAGCAGTTCTTC; cdr3_aa: CAWSRGLAGGAYNEQFF; clone_size: -; cdr3_length: 17; d_call: TRBD2; v_call: TRBV30; j_call: TRBJ2-1
cdr3_nt: TGTGCCAGCAGTCCTCGGGCAGGGGACGAAAAACTGTTTTTT; cdr3_aa: CASSPRAGDEKLFF; clone_size: few; cdr3_length: 14; d_call: -; v_call: TRBV2; j_call: TRBJ1-4
cdr3_nt: TGTGCCAGCAGCCAAGGGGTTAGCGGGGGGCCGCCGCAGTATTTT; cdr3_aa: CASSQGVSGGPPQYF; clone_size: -; cdr3_length: 15; d_call: TRBD2; v_call: TRBV3-1/TRBV3-2; j_call: TRBJ2-3
cdr3_nt: TGTGCCAGCAGTGACGGGGGGGACTCCCTAAAGCGGGGCTACACCTTC; cdr3_aa: CASSDGGDSLKRGYTF; clone_size: -; cdr3_length: 16; d_call: -; v_call: TRBV27; j_call: TRBJ1-2
cdr3_nt: TGTGCCAGCAGCCCTAGTCAGAACACTGAAGCTTTCTTT; cdr3_aa: CASSPSQNTEAFF; clone_size: few; cdr3_length: 13; d_call: -; v_call: TRBV11-1; j_call: TRBJ1-1
cdr3_nt: TGTGCCAGCAGTTTATCTTTTGGGTCACCAGATACGCAGTATTTT; cdr3_aa: CASSLSFGSPDTQYF; clone_size: -; cdr3_length: 15; d_call: -; v_call: TRBV27; j_call: TRBJ2-3
cdr3_nt: TGTGCCAGCAGTTCGACCTCAACTAATGAAAAACTGTTTTTT; cdr3_aa: CASSSTSTNEKLFF; clone_size: -; cdr3_length: 14; d_call: -; v_call: TRBV6-6; j_call: TRBJ1-4
cdr3_nt: TGCGCCAGCAGCCAAGGTCGACCAACTAATGAAAAACTGTTTTTT; cdr3_aa: CASSQGRPTNEKLFF; clone_size: -; cdr3_length: 15; d_call: -; v_call: TRBV4-1; j_call: TRBJ1-4
cdr3_nt: TGTGCCAGCAGCTTCCCAGCGGGGGGAAGCACAGATACGCAGTATTTT; cdr3_aa: CASSFPAGGSTDTQYF; clone_size: -; cdr3_length: 16; d_call: TRBD2; v_call: TRBV7-2; j_call: TRBJ2-3
cdr3_nt: TGCGCCAGCAGCCCAAAAGATACGGCGGGGGACACAGATACGCAGTATTTT; cdr3_aa: CASSPKDTAGDTDTQYF; clone_size: -; cdr3_length: 17; d_call: TRBD2; v_call: TRBV4-1; j_call: TRBJ2-3
cdr3_nt: TGTGCTAGTGGTTTGGTACGTTTGGGGCAGGGCGAGCAGTACTTC; cdr3_aa: CASGLVRLGQGEQYF; clone_size: -; cdr3_length: 15; d_call: -; v_call: TRBV12-5; j_call: TRBJ2-7
cdr3_nt: TGTGCCAGCAGCTTTCCGGGACAGGGGGGAGAGACCCAGTACTTC; cdr3_aa: CASSFPGQGGETQYF; clone_size: -; cdr3_length: 15; d_call: TRBD1; v_call: TRBV5-4; j_call: TRBJ2-5
cdr3_nt: TGTGCCAGCAGCCAAGCGGCCAGGGTGGAAAATTCACCCCTCCACTTT; cdr3_aa: CASSQAARVENSPLHF; clone_size: few; cdr3_length: 16; d_call: -; v_call: TRBV4-2; j_call: TRBJ1-6
cdr3_nt: TGTGCCAGCAGTTACGGGGGCCTCATAGCTAACTATGGCTACACCTTC; cdr3_aa: CASSYGGLIANYGYTF; clone_size: -; cdr3_length: 16; d_call: -; v_call: TRBV6-2/TRBV6-3; j_call: TRBJ1-2
cdr3_nt: TGTGCCAGCAGCTTGGCGTATGTCAGGGGAAAGCACTATGGCTACACCTTC; cdr3_aa: CASSLAYVRGKHYGYTF; clone_size: -; cdr3_length: 17; d_call: -; v_call: TRBV5-4; j_call: TRBJ1-2
cdr3_nt: TGTGCCAGCAGTTACCAGACAGGGGGTTCCTACAATGAGCAGTTCTTC; cdr3_aa: CASSYQTGGSYNEQFF; clone_size: -; cdr3_length: 16; d_call: TRBD1; v_call: TRBV6-2/TRBV6-3; j_call: TRBJ2-1
cdr3_nt: TGTGCCAGCAGTCCGAACAGGGGAGGCACTGAAGCTTTCTTT; cdr3_aa: CASSPNRGGTEAFF; clone_size: -; cdr3_length: 14; d_call: TRBD1; v_call: TRBV2; j_call: TRBJ1-1